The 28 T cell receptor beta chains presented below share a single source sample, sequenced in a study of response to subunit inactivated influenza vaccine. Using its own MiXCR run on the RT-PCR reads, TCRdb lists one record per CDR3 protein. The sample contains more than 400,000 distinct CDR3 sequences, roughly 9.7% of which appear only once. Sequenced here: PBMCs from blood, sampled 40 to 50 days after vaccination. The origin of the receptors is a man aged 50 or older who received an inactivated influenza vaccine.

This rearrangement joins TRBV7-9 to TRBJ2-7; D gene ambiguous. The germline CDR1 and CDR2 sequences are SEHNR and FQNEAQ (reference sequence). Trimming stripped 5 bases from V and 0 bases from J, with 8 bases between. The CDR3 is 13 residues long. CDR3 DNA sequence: TGTGCCAGCAGCCATTGGGCCTCCTACGAGCAGTACTTC. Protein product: CASSHWASYEQYF. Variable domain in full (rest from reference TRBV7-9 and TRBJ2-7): DTGVSQNPRHKITKRGQNVTFRCDPISEHNRLYWYRQTLGQGPEFLTYFQNEAQLEKSRLLSDRFSAERPKGSFSTLEIQRTEQGDSAMYLCASSHWASYEQYFGPGTRLTVT.

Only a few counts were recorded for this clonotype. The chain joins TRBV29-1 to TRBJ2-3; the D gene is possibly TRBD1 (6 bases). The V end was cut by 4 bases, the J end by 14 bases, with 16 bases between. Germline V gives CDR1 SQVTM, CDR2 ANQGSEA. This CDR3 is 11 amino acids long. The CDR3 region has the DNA TGCAGCGTTGGGGAGACAGGTTCAAGGTATTTT. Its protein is CSVGETGSRYF.

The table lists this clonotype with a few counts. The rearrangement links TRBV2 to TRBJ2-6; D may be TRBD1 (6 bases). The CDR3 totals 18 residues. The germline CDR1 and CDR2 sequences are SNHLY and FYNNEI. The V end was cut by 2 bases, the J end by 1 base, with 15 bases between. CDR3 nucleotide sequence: TGTGCCAGCAGTGAATGGGGGCCCCCTTTTTCTGGGGCCAACGTCCTGACTTTC. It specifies CASSEWGPPFSGANVLTF.

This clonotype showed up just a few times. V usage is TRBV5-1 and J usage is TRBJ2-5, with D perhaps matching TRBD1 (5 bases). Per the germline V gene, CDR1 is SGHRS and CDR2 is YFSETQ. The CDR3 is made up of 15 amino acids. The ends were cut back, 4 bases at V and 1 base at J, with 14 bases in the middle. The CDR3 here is CASSRSQGSQETQYF. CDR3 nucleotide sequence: TGCGCCAGCAGCAGATCGCAGGGAAGCCAAGAGACCCAGTACTTC.

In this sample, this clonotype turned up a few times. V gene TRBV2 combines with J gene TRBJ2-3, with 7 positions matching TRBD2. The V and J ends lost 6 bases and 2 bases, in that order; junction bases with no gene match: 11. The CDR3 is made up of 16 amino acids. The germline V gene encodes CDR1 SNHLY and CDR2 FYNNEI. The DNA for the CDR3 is TGTGCCAGCAGAAAGGTTGGCGGGGGATACACAGATACGCAGTATTTT. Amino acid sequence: CASRKVGGGYTDTQYF.

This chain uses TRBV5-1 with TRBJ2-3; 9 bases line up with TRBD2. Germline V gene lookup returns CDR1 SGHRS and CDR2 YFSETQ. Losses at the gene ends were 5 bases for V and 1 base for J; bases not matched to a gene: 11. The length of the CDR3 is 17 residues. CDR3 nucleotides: TGCGCCAGCAGGTTAGAAATTAGCGGGGGCCGCACAGATACGCAGTATTTT. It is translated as CASRLEISGGRTDTQYF.

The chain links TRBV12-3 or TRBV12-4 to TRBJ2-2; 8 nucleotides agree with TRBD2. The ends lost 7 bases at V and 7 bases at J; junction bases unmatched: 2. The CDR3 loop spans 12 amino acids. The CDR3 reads CASTRGGGELFF. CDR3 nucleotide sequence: TGTGCCAGCACCCGGGGGGGCGGGGAGCTGTTTTTT.

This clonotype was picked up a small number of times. As DNA, the CDR3 is TGTGCCAGCAGCCCTGGGAGGGTTTCGGTCTACAATGAGCAGTTCTTC. It specifies CASSPGRVSVYNEQFF. The chain carries TRBV5-5 and TRBJ2-1; 7 bases are shared with TRBD2. Trimming took 4 bases from V and 3 from J; bases not matched to a gene: 10. The germline V gene encodes CDR1 SGHKS and CDR2 YYEKEE (reference sequence). The CDR3 length is 16 residues.

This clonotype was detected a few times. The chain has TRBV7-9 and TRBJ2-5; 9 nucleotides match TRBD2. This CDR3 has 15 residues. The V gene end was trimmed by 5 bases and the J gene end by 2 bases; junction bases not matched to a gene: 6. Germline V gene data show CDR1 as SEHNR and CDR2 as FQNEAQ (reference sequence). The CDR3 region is CASSQQTSGQETQYF. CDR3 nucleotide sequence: TGTGCCAGCAGCCAACAGACTAGCGGTCAAGAGACCCAGTACTTC.

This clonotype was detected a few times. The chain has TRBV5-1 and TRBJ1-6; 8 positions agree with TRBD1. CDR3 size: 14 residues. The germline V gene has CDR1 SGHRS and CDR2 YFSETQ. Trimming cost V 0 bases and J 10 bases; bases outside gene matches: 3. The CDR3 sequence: CASSLEQGESPLHF. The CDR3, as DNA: TGCGCCAGCAGCTTGGAACAGGGGGAGTCACCCCTCCACTTT.

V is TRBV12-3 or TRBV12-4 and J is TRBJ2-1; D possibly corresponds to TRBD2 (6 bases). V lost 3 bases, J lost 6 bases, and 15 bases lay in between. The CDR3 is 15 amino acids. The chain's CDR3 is CASSLGLSPSNEQFF. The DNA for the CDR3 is TGTGCCAGCAGTTTGGGACTTTCACCTAGCAATGAGCAGTTCTTC.

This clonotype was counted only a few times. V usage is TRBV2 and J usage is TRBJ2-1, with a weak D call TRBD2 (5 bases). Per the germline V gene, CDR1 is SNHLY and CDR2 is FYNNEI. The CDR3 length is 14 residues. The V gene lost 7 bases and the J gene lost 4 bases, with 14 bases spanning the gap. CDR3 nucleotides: TGTGCCAGCAACTTGGGGAGCCCATACAATGAGCAGTTCTTC. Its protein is CASNLGSPYNEQFF.

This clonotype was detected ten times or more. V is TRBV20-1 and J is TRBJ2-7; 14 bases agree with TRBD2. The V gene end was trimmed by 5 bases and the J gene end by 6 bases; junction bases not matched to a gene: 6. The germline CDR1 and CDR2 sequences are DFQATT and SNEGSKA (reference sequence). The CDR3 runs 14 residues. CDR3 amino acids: CSAEGTSGSFEQYF. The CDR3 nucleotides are TGCAGTGCTGAAGGGACTAGCGGGAGCTTCGAGCAGTACTTC.

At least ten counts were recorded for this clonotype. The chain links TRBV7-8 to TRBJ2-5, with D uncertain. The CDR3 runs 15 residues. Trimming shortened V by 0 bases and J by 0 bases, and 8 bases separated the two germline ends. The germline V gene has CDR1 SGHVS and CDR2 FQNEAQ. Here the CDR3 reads CASSLAQAYQETQYF. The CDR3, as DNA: TGTGCCAGCAGCTTAGCGCAGGCGTACCAAGAGACCCAGTACTTC.

The CDR3 DNA follows: TGTGCCAGCAGCCGAGGGACGAACACCTACAATGAGCAGTTCTTC. Protein: CASSRGTNTYNEQFF. The chain joins TRBV7-7 to TRBJ2-1; the D gene could be TRBD1 or TRBD2 (5 bases each). Trimming took 5 bases from V and 2 from J, leaving 13 bases between them. Germline V gene data show CDR1 as SSHAT and CDR2 as FNYEAQ (reference sequence). This CDR3 spans 15 amino acids.

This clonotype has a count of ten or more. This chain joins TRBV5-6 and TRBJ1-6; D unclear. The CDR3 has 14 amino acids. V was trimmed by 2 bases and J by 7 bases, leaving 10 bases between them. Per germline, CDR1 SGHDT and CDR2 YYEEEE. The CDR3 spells CASSFRRTNSPLHF. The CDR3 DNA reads TGTGCCAGCAGCTTTAGAAGAACCAATTCACCCCTCCACTTT.

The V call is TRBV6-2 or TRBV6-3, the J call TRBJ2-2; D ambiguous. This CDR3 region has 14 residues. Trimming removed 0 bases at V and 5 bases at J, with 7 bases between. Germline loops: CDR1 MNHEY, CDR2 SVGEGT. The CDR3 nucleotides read TGTGCCAGCAGTTACTCATGGTGGACCGGGGAGCTGTTTTTT. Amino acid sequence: CASSYSWWTGELFF.

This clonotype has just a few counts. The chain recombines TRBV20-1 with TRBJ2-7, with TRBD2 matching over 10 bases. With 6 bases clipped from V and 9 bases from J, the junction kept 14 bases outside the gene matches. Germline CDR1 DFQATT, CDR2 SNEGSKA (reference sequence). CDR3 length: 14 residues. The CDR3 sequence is CSADRGTSAELQYF. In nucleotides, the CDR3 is TGCAGTGCGGACCGTGGGACTAGCGCAGAGCTGCAGTACTTC.

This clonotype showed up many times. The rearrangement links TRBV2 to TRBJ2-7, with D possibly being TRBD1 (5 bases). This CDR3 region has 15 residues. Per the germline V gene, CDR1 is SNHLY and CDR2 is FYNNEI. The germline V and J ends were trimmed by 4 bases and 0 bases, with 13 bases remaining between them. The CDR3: CASSASWTLSYEQYF. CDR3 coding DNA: TGTGCCAGCAGTGCCTCGTGGACACTCTCCTACGAGCAGTACTTC.

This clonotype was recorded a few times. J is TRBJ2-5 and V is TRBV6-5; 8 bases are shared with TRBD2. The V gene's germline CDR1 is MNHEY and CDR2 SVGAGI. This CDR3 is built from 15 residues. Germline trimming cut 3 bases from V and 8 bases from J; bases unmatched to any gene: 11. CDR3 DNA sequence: TGTGCCAGCAGTTATTCGACGGGAGGGTTAGACACCCAGTACTTC. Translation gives CASSYSTGGLDTQYF.

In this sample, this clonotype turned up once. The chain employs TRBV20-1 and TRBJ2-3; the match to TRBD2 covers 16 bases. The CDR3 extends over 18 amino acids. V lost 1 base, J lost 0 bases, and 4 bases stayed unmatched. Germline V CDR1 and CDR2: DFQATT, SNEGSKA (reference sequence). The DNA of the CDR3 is TGCAGTGCTAGAGCGGGACTAGCGGGAGGGATGAGCACAGATACGCAGTATTTT. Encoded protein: CSARAGLAGGMSTDTQYF.

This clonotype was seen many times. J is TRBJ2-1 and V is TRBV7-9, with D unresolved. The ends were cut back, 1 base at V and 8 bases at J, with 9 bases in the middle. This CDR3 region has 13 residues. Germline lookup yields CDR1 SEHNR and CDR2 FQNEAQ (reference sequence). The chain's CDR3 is CASSLEVTDEQFF. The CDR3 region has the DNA TGTGCCAGCAGCTTAGAAGTGACCGATGAGCAGTTCTTC.

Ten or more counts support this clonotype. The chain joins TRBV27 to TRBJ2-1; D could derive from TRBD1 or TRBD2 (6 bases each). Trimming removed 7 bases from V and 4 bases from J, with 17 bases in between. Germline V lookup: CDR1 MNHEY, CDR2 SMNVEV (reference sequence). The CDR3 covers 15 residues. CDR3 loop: CASNSIGGGYNEQFF. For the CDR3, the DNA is TGTGCCAGCAATTCTATTGGAGGGGGATACAATGAGCAGTTCTTC.

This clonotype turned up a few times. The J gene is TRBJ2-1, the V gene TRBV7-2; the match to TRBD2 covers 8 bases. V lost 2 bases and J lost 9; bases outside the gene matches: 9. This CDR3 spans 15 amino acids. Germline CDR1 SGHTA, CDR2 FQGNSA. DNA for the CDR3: TGTGCCAGCAGCTTAACGCGCGGGAGGCTCAGTGAGCAGTTCTTC. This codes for CASSLTRGRLSEQFF.

In DNA form, the CDR3 reads TGCAGTGCTAGAGTATTAGCGGGGAGCCAAGAGACCCAGTACTTC. This gives the protein CSARVLAGSQETQYF. V usage is TRBV20-1 and J usage is TRBJ2-5; 8 bases line up with TRBD2. J was trimmed by 1 base and V by 1 base; bases with no gene match: 5. The V gene's germline CDR1 is DFQATT and CDR2 SNEGSKA (reference sequence). CDR3 size: 15 residues.

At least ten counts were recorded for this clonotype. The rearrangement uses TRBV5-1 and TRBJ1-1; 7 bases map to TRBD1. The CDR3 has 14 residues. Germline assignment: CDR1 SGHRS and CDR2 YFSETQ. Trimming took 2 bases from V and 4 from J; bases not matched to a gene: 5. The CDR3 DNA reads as TGCGCCAGCAGCTTACAGGGGTGGAGCACTGAAGCTTTCTTT. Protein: CASSLQGWSTEAFF.

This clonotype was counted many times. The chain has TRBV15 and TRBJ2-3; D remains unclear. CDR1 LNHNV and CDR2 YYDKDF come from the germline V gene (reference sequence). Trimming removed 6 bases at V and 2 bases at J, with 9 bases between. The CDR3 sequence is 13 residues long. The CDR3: CATSVDNTDTQYF. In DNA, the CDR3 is TGTGCCACCAGTGTAGACAACACAGATACGCAGTATTTT. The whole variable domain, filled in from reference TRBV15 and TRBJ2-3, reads DAMVIQNPRYQVTQFGKPVTLSCSQTLNHNVMYWYQQKSSQAPKLLFHYYDKDFNNEADTPDNFQSRRPNTSFCFLDIRSPGLGDTAMYLCATSVDNTDTQYFGPGTRLTVL.

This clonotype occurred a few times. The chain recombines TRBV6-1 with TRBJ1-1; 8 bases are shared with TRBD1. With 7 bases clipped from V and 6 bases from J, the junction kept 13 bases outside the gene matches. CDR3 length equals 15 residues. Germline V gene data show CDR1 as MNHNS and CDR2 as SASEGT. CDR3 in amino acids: CASTTSSGQAAEAFF. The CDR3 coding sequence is TGTGCCAGCACTACCTCGTCGGGACAGGCCGCTGAAGCTTTCTTT.